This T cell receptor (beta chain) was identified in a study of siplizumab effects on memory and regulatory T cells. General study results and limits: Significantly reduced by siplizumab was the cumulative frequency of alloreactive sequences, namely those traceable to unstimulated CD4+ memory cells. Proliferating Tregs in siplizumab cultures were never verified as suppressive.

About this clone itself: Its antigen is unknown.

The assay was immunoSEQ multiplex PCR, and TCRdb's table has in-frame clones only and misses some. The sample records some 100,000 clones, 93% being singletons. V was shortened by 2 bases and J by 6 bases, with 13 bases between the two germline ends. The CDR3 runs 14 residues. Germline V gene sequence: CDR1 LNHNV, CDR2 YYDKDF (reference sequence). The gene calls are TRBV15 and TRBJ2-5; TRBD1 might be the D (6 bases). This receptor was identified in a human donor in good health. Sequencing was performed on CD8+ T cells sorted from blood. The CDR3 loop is CATSRNNREKTQYF. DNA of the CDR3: TGTGCCACCAGCAGAAACAACAGGGAAAAGACCCAGTACTTC.